Reported below is one TCR beta chain. Its antigen is still unknown. Per-base quality was not reported, and no clone a single base away is much larger than it. Donors were approximately 42 systemically healthy Caucasian individuals from Russia aged 6 to 90 years. Each donor gave approximately 9.4 milliliters of peripheral blood, drawn into EDTA-treated Vacutainer tubes. Ficoll-Paque density-gradient centrifugation was used to isolate PBMCs, with at least 6 million obtained per sample. Total RNA, at least 6 micrograms per sample, was extracted from PBMCs with Trizol reagent. Naive CD45RAhigh/CD27high T cell percentages were measured by flow cytometry on a PBMC aliquot from every donor. Library preparation used 5' RACE. Sequenced on an Illumina HiSeq 2500. The second PCR ran for roughly 7 to 12 cycles and used a J-beta primer mix along with a sample-barcoded 5' primer. A unique molecular identifier was introduced onto each TCR beta cDNA molecule by a template-switch 5' adaptor carrying 12 random nucleotides. At least 2.5 million CDR3-containing paired-end reads were obtained from each sample. The Mint cDNA synthesis kit, primed by a TRBC-specific oligonucleotide, was used to synthesize first-strand cDNA from all RNA. After uracil-DNA glycosylase treatment, a first 18-cycle PCR used universal primers M1SS and BC2_uni_R on all cDNA. Per the source publication's procedure: For normalization, 1 million high-quality reads, each with a distinct molecular identifier, were randomly selected from each sample. Instead of being binned into consensus sequences, reads that shared molecular identifiers were thrown out. MiTCR, set to a Q25 quality threshold and the strictest error-elimination algorithm, was used for CDR3 identification, clonotype clustering and error correction. A nonparametric unseen species model with Euler transformation was used to estimate lower-bound total TCR beta diversity. The public reads were quality trimmed at Q25 with fastp and then assembled into clones with MiXCR by TCRdb, keeping productive beta chains. Rows are unified per CDR3 protein, each entry keeping the most common DNA and genes. Here the V and J calls rest on TCRdb's processing, not on the authors' analysis. The sample table shows 1.5 million to 1.9 million distinct CDR3 sequences, and approximately 43% are seen once. The ten largest clones capture 4% of the sample.

This entry comes from a study of blood T cells in healthy people across ages (dated by TCRdb to the mid-2010s). Regarding the research as a whole: In model experiments, template switching captured about one uniquely barcoded TCR beta cDNA molecule for every two T cells. To track age-related changes in TCR beta repertoire diversity, the study relied on deep sequencing normalized with unique cDNA molecular identifiers. The donors were split into four age groups: young (average around 15 years), middle-aged (roughly 39), aged (roughly 60) and long-lived (roughly 86). To avoid experimental bias, donors of different ages were spread randomly across the sequencing lanes. For two donors (one aged 18 to 29 and one aged 80 or older), the study analyzed two additional independent replicas of 1 million unique cDNA reads from the same blood draw. The full study reports these points: Compared with the aged group, the long-lived group had more naive CD4+ T cells, fewer expanded clones and increased TCR diversity, a pattern suggesting age selection. Total diversity estimates from one million sequenced T cells were considered lower bounds and underestimates. Observed TCR beta diversity per million T cells fell roughly linearly with age, and a significant reduction was already apparent by age roughly 40. A strong correlation was found between observed TCR beta diversity and the percentage of naive T cells measured by flow cytometry. Because donor CMV infection status was unknown, age-related changes in expanded clonotypes were potentially confounded. Conclusive comparison of naive and antigen-experienced compartments was prevented by the profiling of bulk unsorted PBMCs.

V is pruned by 0 bases and J by 10 bases, leaving 14 bases of the junction without a gene match. The CDR1 and CDR2 encoded by the germline V gene (reference sequence) are DFQATT and SNEGSKA. Including cysteine and phenylalanine, the CDR3 has 16 amino acids. The DNA shown is the 48-base CDR3, in frame from base 1. The chain couples TRBV20-1 to TRBJ2-1; 8 nucleotides in the junction match TRBD1. The sequenced sample consisted of blood. This clonotype was obtained from a woman aged 18-30 years in good health. Here is the DNA: TGCAGTGCTAGAGATCGTAAAGGACAGGGCCCCCACGAGCAGTTCTTC. Protein translation: CSARDRKGQGPHEQFF.